A single sample gave rise to the 22 T cell receptor beta chains below, sequenced in a study of response to subunit inactivated influenza vaccine (dated by TCRdb to the late 2010s). Receptor libraries were prepared by RT-PCR. These reads were obtained on an Illumina HiSeq 2500. Using fastp at Q25 and MiXCR, TCRdb reprocessed the public reads and kept productive beta chains. For every CDR3 protein sequence, its rows merge into one entry that carries the most common genes and DNA. The sample table lists approximately 520,000 distinct CDR3 sequences, around 25% of them with a count of one. The ten biggest clones cover approximately 2% of the sample. The source was CD4+ T cells sorted from PBMCs, collected more than 4 days after vaccination. The receptors originated from a man aged 50-60 years who received an inactivated influenza vaccine. Donor details come from another sample of the same person, matched by shared clones.

This clonotype was seen more than once but under ten times. At one of its ends the junction is not consistent with the germline gene, which may arise from a read error. V and J are TRBV7-7 and TRBJ2-5; TRBD1 is a possible D gene (6 bases). The CDR3 sequence is 15 residues long. Germline CDR1 is SSHAT and CDR2 is FNYEAQ (reference sequence). The CDR3 here is CASSLEGRGQETQYF. As DNA, the CDR3 is TGTGCTAGCAGCTTAGAGGGCAGGGGACAAGAGACCCAGTACTTC. The entire variable domain, with the rest obtained from reference TRBV7-7 and TRBJ2-5, is as follows: GAGVSQSPRYKVTKRGQDVTLRCDPISSHATLYWYQQALGQGPEFLTYFNYEAQPDKSGLPSDRFSAERPEGSISTLTIQRTEQRDSAMYRCASSLEGRGQETQYFGPGTRLLVL.

This clonotype showed up just a few times. CDR3 nucleotides: TGTGCCAGCAGCCCCGTCGGAGCCTACGAGCAGTACTTC. Translated: CASSPVGAYEQYF. This chain joins TRBV7-2 and TRBJ2-7; unclear D gene. CDR1 is SGHTA and CDR2 is FQGNSA in the germline V gene. The CDR3 loop spans 13 amino acids. V lost 5 bases to trimming and J lost 2 bases, with 10 bases between them.

In this sample, this clonotype turned up many times. V usage is TRBV3-1 and J usage is TRBJ1-2; 8 bases are shared with TRBD1. The V gene end was trimmed by 0 bases and the J gene end by 2 bases; junction bases not matched to a gene: 11. The CDR3 runs 18 residues. From germline, CDR1 is LGHDT and CDR2 YNNKEL (reference sequence). The CDR3 DNA is TGTGCCAGCAGCCAAGATCACGGGGGACAGGTCTACAACTATGGCTACACCTTC. This codes for CASSQDHGGQVYNYGYTF. The whole variable domain, remainder taken from reference TRBV3-1 and TRBJ1-2, is DTAVSQTPKYLVTQMGNDKSIKCEQNLGHDTMYWYKQDSKKFLKIMFSYNNKELIINETVPNRFSPKSPDKAHLNLHINSLELGDSAVYFCASSQDHGGQVYNYGYTFGSGTRLTVV.

This clonotype was recorded only once. This chain links TRBV6-2 or TRBV6-3 with TRBJ2-5, with TRBD1 identical over 7 bases. The V gene end was trimmed by 6 bases and the J gene end by 4 bases; junction bases not matched to a gene: 14. The V gene's germline CDR1 is MNHEY and CDR2 SVGEGT. The CDR3 contains 16 residues. The CDR3 reads CASSRPPTGWGETQYF. The CDR3 DNA sequence: TGTGCCAGCAGCCGACCCCCGACAGGGTGGGGAGAGACCCAGTACTTC.

This clonotype showed up just a few times. The CDR3 sequence is CATSDSTDYQETQYF. As DNA, the CDR3 is TGTGCCACCAGTGATTCGACAGATTACCAAGAGACCCAGTACTTC. The chain has TRBV24-1 and TRBJ2-5; D is possibly TRBD1 (5 bases). The CDR3 covers 15 residues. The V gene's germline CDR1 is KGHDR and CDR2 SFDVKD. The V end was cut by 2 bases, the J end by 0 bases, with 9 bases between.

The chain couples TRBV20-1 to TRBJ2-3; D ambiguous. The CDR3 spans 12 residues. Deletions cut 4 bases from V and 2 bases from J, with 7 bases between. The germline CDR1 and CDR2 sequences are DFQATT and SNEGSKA (reference sequence). The CDR3 DNA reads TGCAGTGCTATAATGTCCACAGATACGCAGTATTTT. It codes for CSAIMSTDTQYF.

A few counts support this clonotype. The chain combines TRBV12-3 or TRBV12-4 with TRBJ2-4, with D hard to call. The V end was cut by 6 bases, the J end by 0 bases, with 12 bases between. This CDR3 comprises 15 residues. CDR3 in amino acids: CASSHTPLAKNIQYF. DNA of the CDR3: TGTGCCAGCAGCCATACACCACTAGCCAAAAACATTCAGTACTTC.

This clonotype was seen repeatedly, ten times or more. The chain combines TRBV12-3 or TRBV12-4 with TRBJ2-2; D unresolved. The CDR3 runs 14 residues. V lost 5 bases to trimming and J lost 1 base, with 8 bases between them. CDR3 coding DNA: TGTGCCAGCAGTCTTACAGTGAACACCGGGGAGCTGTTTTTT. Protein sequence: CASSLTVNTGELFF.

In nucleotides, the CDR3 is TGTGCCAGCAGCCCCCTGGGGCAGGTGTTCGCAGATACGCAGTATTTT. This translates into CASSPLGQVFADTQYF. The chain uses TRBV6-2 or TRBV6-3 and TRBJ2-3; TRBD1 might be the D (5 bases). CDR1 and CDR2 (germline): MNHEY, SVGEGT. V gave up 6 bases and J gave up 4 bases, with 20 bases separating them. The CDR3 has 16 residues.

This clonotype was found a few times. The chain employs TRBV12-3 or TRBV12-4 and TRBJ2-5; possible D gene TRBD2, 5 bases. Trimming shortened V by 5 bases and J by 6 bases, and 13 bases separated the two germline ends. This CDR3 is 13 amino acids long. CDR3 residues: CASSTGWEKTQYF. The CDR3 bases are TGTGCCAGCAGTACGGGGTGGGAAAAGACCCAGTACTTC.

This rearrangement joins TRBV4-3 to TRBJ2-3; the D gene is possibly TRBD2 (6 bases). Trimming shortened V by 0 bases and J by 8 bases, and 12 bases separated the two germline ends. The germline V gene encodes CDR1 LGHNA and CDR2 YSLEER. There are 14 residues in the CDR3. In DNA, the CDR3 is TGCGCCAGCAGCCAAGATAAGGGAGGAGTTACGCAGTATTTT. Protein product: CASSQDKGGVTQYF.

The chain is built from TRBV3-1 and TRBJ2-4; weak D call: TRBD1 (5 bases). The ends were cut back, 1 base at V and 2 bases at J, with 27 bases in the middle. The CDR3 sequence is 21 residues long. Germline CDR1 and CDR2: LGHDT and YNNKEL (reference sequence). The CDR3 loop is CASSQGSGARVRWNTKNIQYF. In nucleotides, the CDR3 is TGTGCCAGCAGCCAAGGATCCGGCGCCAGGGTAAGGTGGAATACCAAAAACATTCAGTACTTC.

There are a few counts of this clonotype. The chain has TRBV15 and TRBJ2-1; no definite D call. V lost 3 bases to trimming and J lost 8 bases, with 5 bases between them. The germline V gene encodes CDR1 LNHNV and CDR2 YYDKDF (reference sequence). The CDR3 sequence is 11 residues long. CDR3 sequence reads: CATSSRYEQFF. Written as DNA, the CDR3 is TGTGCCACCAGCAGTCGGTATGAGCAGTTCTTC.

This chain links TRBV15 with TRBJ2-4; no clear D. Germline CDR1 LNHNV, CDR2 YYDKDF (reference sequence). This CDR3 contains 17 residues. Deletions cut 3 bases from V and 5 bases from J, with 20 bases between. CDR3 in amino acids: CATSRLTSANGENIQYF. The CDR3 DNA reads as TGTGCCACCAGCAGGCTAACCTCGGCCAATGGGGAAAACATTCAGTACTTC. The variable domain in full, completed from reference TRBV15 and TRBJ2-4, reads DAMVIQNPRYQVTQFGKPVTLSCSQTLNHNVMYWYQQKSSQAPKLLFHYYDKDFNNEADTPDNFQSRRPNTSFCFLDIRSPGLGDTAMYLCATSRLTSANGENIQYFGAGTRLSVL.

The chain recombines TRBV20-1 with TRBJ2-7; the match to TRBD2 covers 7 bases. The CDR3 is 13 residues long. J lost 3 bases, V lost 3 bases, and 5 bases had no gene match. CDR1 DFQATT and CDR2 SNEGSKA come from the germline V gene (reference sequence). In nucleotides, the CDR3 is TGCAGTGCTAGTGCGGGAGCAATCTACGAGCAGTACTTC. This codes for CSASAGAIYEQYF.

This clonotype was counted between two and nine times. V gene TRBV6-2 or TRBV6-3 combines with J gene TRBJ2-1, with 10 nucleotides matching TRBD2. The junction had 15 bases not matched to a gene; V was cut back by 2 bases and J by 8 bases. The germline V gene encodes CDR1 MNHEY and CDR2 SVGEGT. There are 18 residues in the CDR3. DNA for the CDR3: TGTGCCAGCAGTTACCCACAGGGATCAAGCGGGAGGGGTCATGAGCAGTTCTTC. Protein: CASSYPQGSSGRGHEQFF.

This clonotype turned up a few times. The CDR3: CASSYRAFNYGYTF. Written as DNA, the CDR3 is TGTGCCAGCAGTTATAGGGCGTTTAACTATGGCTACACCTTC. V is TRBV12-3 or TRBV12-4 and J is TRBJ1-2, with D unresolved. Trimming stripped 4 bases from V and 1 base from J, with 10 bases between. CDR3 length equals 14 residues.

This sequence joins TRBV6-2 or TRBV6-3 and TRBJ1-2; D unclear. The ends were cut back, 7 bases at V and 6 bases at J, with 21 bases in the middle. This CDR3 is built from 15 residues. Germline V CDR1 and CDR2: MNHEY, SVGEGT. CDR3 coding DNA: TGTGCCAGCACCAACCTCCGAGGCGGGGAGGATGGCTACACCTTC. It specifies CASTNLRGGEDGYTF.

The chain uses TRBV5-1 and TRBJ2-2, with TRBD2 matching over 11 bases. This CDR3 region has 16 residues. Germline lookup yields CDR1 SGHRS and CDR2 YFSETQ. The V segment lost 4 bases and the J segment 6 bases; nucleotides outside the gene matches: 8. CDR3 loop: CASSSPTSGIAGELFF. CDR3 sequence (DNA): TGCGCCAGCAGCAGCCCGACTAGCGGGATAGCCGGGGAGCTGTTTTTT.

This clonotype was counted a few times. The genes are TRBV5-1 and TRBJ2-3; TRBD2 agrees at 9 bases. This CDR3 has 17 amino acids. The germline gives CDR1 SGHRS, CDR2 YFSETQ. Trimming cost V 0 bases and J 3 bases; bases outside gene matches: 8. The CDR3 DNA follows: TGCGCCAGCAGCTTGGCCATAGCGGGAGATGGTACAGATACGCAGTATTTT. Its translation: CASSLAIAGDGTDTQYF.

The sample holds a few counts of this clonotype. The V call is TRBV30, the J call TRBJ1-1; 7 bases match TRBD1. CDR3 length equals 14 residues. The germline V gene has CDR1 GTSNPN and CDR2 SVGIG (reference sequence). The ends lost 3 bases at V and 5 bases at J; junction bases unmatched: 9. The CDR3 DNA follows: TGTGCCTGGAGACGGGACAGCGTTTCGACTGAAGCTTTCTTT. This codes for CAWRRDSVSTEAFF.

This clonotype came up a few times. The chain joins TRBV20-1 to TRBJ1-1; 10 nucleotides align to TRBD1. The germline CDR1 and CDR2 sequences are DFQATT and SNEGSKA (reference sequence). V gave up 5 bases and J gave up 5 bases; unmatched junction bases: 8. The CDR3 has 14 residues. The CDR3 here is CSAYDRGRGTEAFF. CDR3 coding DNA: TGCAGTGCTTACGACAGGGGGCGAGGGACTGAAGCTTTCTTT.